The 7 T cell receptor beta chains listed next were all sequenced from one sample in a study of shared clonotypes between healthy human individuals. Libraries were prepared by immunoSEQ multiplex PCR; TCRdb keeps only in-frame clonotypes and omits some of them. The table has about 2.3 million clones, 80% to 95% seen once. Source material: naive CD4+ T cells from PBMCs. Subset defined: CD45RA+ positively selected. These receptors were collected from a man aged 18 to 30 in good health. Some clones in this sample may be carry-over from other donors' samples.

The chain joins TRBV11-2 to TRBJ2-3; a weak D match, TRBD2 (6 bases). Germline CDR1 is SGHAT and CDR2 is FQNNGV. The CDR3 runs to 15 residues. Deletions cut 1 base from V and 6 bases from J, with 14 bases between. The CDR3 region is CASSLGLPSVDTQYF. The CDR3 DNA reads as TGTGCCAGCAGCTTAGGTCTGCCTAGCGTCGATACGCAGTATTTT.

The CDR3 region has the DNA TGTGCCAGCAGCCCCGGGACAGCGATACGGGAGACCCAGTACTTC. Its protein is CASSPGTAIRETQYF. This chain links TRBV6-6 with TRBJ2-5; 7 nucleotides line up with TRBD1. The germline V gene encodes CDR1 MNHNY and CDR2 SVGAGI (reference sequence). The trim removed 6 bases at V and 5 bases at J, leaving 12 bases unmatched. The CDR3 contains 15 residues.

The chain uses TRBV28 and TRBJ2-7; 8 bases match TRBD2. The germline gives CDR1 MDHEN, CDR2 SYDVKM. This CDR3 comprises 16 residues. J was trimmed by 4 bases and V by 6 bases; bases with no gene match: 14. The CDR3 reads CASRSSGGVRGYEQYF. The CDR3 region has the DNA TGTGCCAGCAGGAGTTCGGGAGGGGTGAGGGGTTACGAGCAGTACTTC.

V and J are TRBV4-3 and TRBJ2-7, with 7 bases identical to TRBD2. J lost 4 bases, V lost 0 bases, and 9 bases had no gene match. Germline values: CDR1 LGHNA, CDR2 YSLEER. This CDR3 has 16 amino acids. CDR3: CASSQDAGGRGYEQYF. The CDR3 coding sequence is TGCGCCAGCAGCCAAGATGCTGGCGGGAGAGGTTACGAGCAGTACTTC.

This clone was counted once. The J gene is TRBJ1-5, the V gene TRBV28; 7 nucleotides agree with TRBD1. Germline CDR1 reads MDHEN; CDR2 reads SYDVKM. With 5 bases clipped from V and 0 bases from J, the junction kept 7 bases outside the gene matches. The CDR3 consists of 16 residues. CDR3 DNA: TGTGCCAGCAGTAGGACAGGCGTCTATAGCAATCAGCCCCAGCATTTT. Its translation is CASSRTGVYSNQPQHF.

The V gene is TRBV5-5, the J gene TRBJ2-3; TRBD1 aligns across 8 bases. Germline trimming cut 5 bases from V and 3 bases from J; bases unmatched to any gene: 11. Germline loops: CDR1 SGHKS, CDR2 YYEKEE (reference sequence). The CDR3 runs to 16 residues. In DNA, the CDR3 is TGTGCCAGCAGTTATGACAGGGGAGTCGGTACAGATACGCAGTATTTT. As protein: CASSYDRGVGTDTQYF.

V gene TRBV18 combines with J gene TRBJ1-1, with D uncertain. This CDR3 is 14 amino acids long. Trimming removed 1 base at V and 6 bases at J, with 12 bases between. Germline CDR1 reads KGHSH; CDR2 reads LQKENI. This chain's CDR3 is CASSPLPRLPEAFF. In DNA, the CDR3 is TGTGCCAGCTCACCACTTCCCAGGCTGCCTGAAGCTTTCTTT.